Presented here are 31 T cell receptor beta chains from one specimen sequenced in a study of T cells in Graves' hyperthyroidism and ophthalmopathy. RNA transcripts gave rise to amplified TCR beta CDR3 regions. Carried out on the TCR CDR3, a first-round RT-PCR used the HTBI primer set. TCRdb analysed the multiplex PCR reads with MiXCR anew, one entry per CDR3 protein. The profile shows about 420,000 distinct CDR3 sequences, around 15% of them singletons. Sample: blood. Receptors were obtained from a woman younger than 35 with Graves' hyperthyroidism.

At least ten counts were recorded for this clonotype. The chain links TRBV27 to TRBJ1-1; no reliable D call. CDR1 is MNHEY, CDR2 SMNVEV, per germline (reference sequence). V was shortened by 4 bases and J by 7 bases, with 10 bases between the two germline ends. The CDR3 is 12 amino acids. CDR3 bases: TGTGCCAGCAGTTCTGGGGTTGGTGAAGCTTTCTTT. Translating it yields CASSSGVGEAFF.

This clonotype was counted many times. The gene calls are TRBV2 and TRBJ2-7, with D maybe TRBD1 (6 bases). Germline-derived CDR1 and CDR2 are SNHLY and FYNNEI. The CDR3 extends over 14 amino acids. Trimming removed 7 bases at V and 1 base at J, with 14 bases between. CDR3 loop: CASKSPGQSYEQYF. Written as DNA, the CDR3 is TGTGCCAGCAAGAGTCCGGGACAATCCTACGAGCAGTACTTC.

The table lists this clonotype with many counts. The genes are TRBV28 and TRBJ2-7, with D possibly TRBD1 on 6 matching bases. In germline, CDR1 is MDHEN, CDR2 SYDVKM. V lost 7 bases to trimming and J lost 3 bases, with 16 bases between them. There are 14 residues in the CDR3. The CDR3 DNA is TGTGCCAGCACCGAAAGACAGGCAGGCTACGAGCAGTACTTC. Residues: CASTERQAGYEQYF.

This clonotype was counted many times. V gene TRBV20-1 combines with J gene TRBJ2-3; no firm D call. This CDR3 region has 12 residues. In germline, CDR1 is DFQATT, CDR2 SNEGSKA (reference sequence). V was trimmed by 6 bases and J by 4 bases, leaving 11 bases between them. The CDR3 reads CSAHEVSDTQYF. The CDR3 nucleotides read TGCAGTGCCCATGAAGTTTCAGATACGCAGTATTTT.

This clonotype showed up just a few times. The CDR3 loop reads CAWSHGLSNQPQHF. The CDR3 DNA reads TGTGCCTGGAGTCACGGGCTTAGCAATCAGCCCCAGCATTTT. The chain uses TRBV30 and TRBJ1-5, with D unresolved. The CDR3 loop spans 14 amino acids. Trimming took 2 bases from V and 0 from J, leaving 8 bases between them. CDR1 is GTSNPN, CDR2 SVGIG, per germline (reference sequence).

This rearrangement joins TRBV6-1 to TRBJ2-2; a possible D gene is TRBD2 (5 bases). The CDR3 totals 16 residues. V lost 2 bases and J lost 3, with 13 bases in between. Per the germline V gene, CDR1 is MNHNS and CDR2 is SASEGT. CDR3 sequence: CASSEWVSRDTGELFF. In DNA form, the CDR3 reads TGTGCCAGCAGTGAATGGGTTTCGCGGGACACCGGGGAGCTGTTTTTT.

This clonotype has at least ten counts. The V call is TRBV3-1, the J call TRBJ1-6; tentatively, D is TRBD1 (5 bases). Per the germline V gene, CDR1 is LGHDT and CDR2 is YNNKEL (reference sequence). V was trimmed by 4 bases and J by 7 bases, leaving 17 bases between them. This CDR3 comprises 16 residues. CDR3 in amino acids: CASSPPGGVANSPLHF. The CDR3 DNA reads as TGTGCCAGCAGCCCCCCGGGGGGGGTTGCGAATTCACCCCTCCACTTT.

At least ten counts were recorded for this clonotype. The rearrangement links TRBV28 to TRBJ1-2, with 7 bases matching TRBD1. Germline CDR1 and CDR2: MDHEN and SYDVKM. The CDR3 totals 14 residues. V was pared by 4 bases and J by 4 bases, with 6 bases of the junction left unmatched. CDR3 in amino acids: CASSSRDSLYGYTF. The CDR3 DNA follows: TGTGCCAGCAGTTCCCGGGACAGCCTCTATGGCTACACCTTC.

Remarks on this clonotype: Germline and junction disagree at one end, which may indicate a read error. The chain has TRBV30 and TRBJ1-1; possible D gene TRBD1, 5 bases. CDR1 is GTSNPN, CDR2 SVGIG, per germline (reference sequence). The CDR3 is 13 amino acids. The CDR3: CAWSRDPNTEASF. The CDR3 DNA reads as TGTGCCTGGAGTAGGGACCCTAACACTGAAGCTTCCTTT.

Ten or more counts support this clonotype. V usage is TRBV6-1 and J usage is TRBJ1-1; D is uncertain. Deletions cut 1 base from V and 1 base from J, with 4 bases between. The CDR3 is made up of 13 amino acids. Germline V gene lookup returns CDR1 MNHNS and CDR2 SASEGT. DNA of the CDR3: TGTGCCAGCAGTGAAGGGTCGAACACTGAAGCTTTCTTT. It is translated as CASSEGSNTEAFF.

The table lists this clonotype with many counts. This chain uses TRBV20-1 with TRBJ1-1; D unresolved. V lost 1 base to trimming and J lost 1 base, with 7 bases between them. Germline V gene sequence: CDR1 DFQATT, CDR2 SNEGSKA (reference sequence). This CDR3 has 13 residues. CDR3: CSARVRENTEAFF. The CDR3 DNA reads as TGCAGTGCTAGAGTGAGAGAGAACACTGAAGCTTTCTTT.

This clonotype was seen at least ten times. This rearrangement joins TRBV28 to TRBJ2-3, with 13 bases that match TRBD2. V dropped 0 bases and J dropped 6; count of bases not matched to a gene: 3. Germline CDR1 reads MDHEN; CDR2 reads SYDVKM. CDR3 length: 16 residues. This CDR3 is CASSLWGTSGIDTQYF. The DNA of the CDR3 is TGTGCCAGCAGTTTATGGGGGACTAGCGGGATTGATACGCAGTATTTT.

Many counts were recorded for this clonotype. This rearrangement joins TRBV12-3 or TRBV12-4 to TRBJ2-1; D is unresolved. Trimming cost V 1 base and J 0 bases, with 16 bases left between them. The CDR3 is 18 residues long. The CDR3 DNA reads TGTGCCAGCAGTTTAGGGTCGTGGCACACGAGCTCCTACAATGAGCAGTTCTTC. Translating gives CASSLGSWHTSSYNEQFF.

The sample holds many counts of this clonotype. The rearrangement links TRBV7-2 to TRBJ2-3; the D is unclear. The CDR3 is 13 amino acids. With 8 bases removed from V and 0 bases from J, the gap between germline ends came to 9 bases. Germline CDR1 and CDR2: SGHTA and FQGNSA. The CDR3 nucleotides are TGTGCCAGCGTACCCCCTAGCACAGATACGCAGTATTTT. Encoded protein: CASVPPSTDTQYF.

J is TRBJ1-1 and V is TRBV6-1; possibly TRBD1 for D (6 bases). The CDR3 contains 15 residues. CDR1 and CDR2 (germline): MNHNS, SASEGT. V was trimmed by 5 bases and J by 11 bases, leaving 24 bases between them. CDR3 nucleotides: TGTGCCAGCAGTTCCCCAGTTGGGCGGGGGCGCCGGGCTTTCTTT. It yields the protein CASSSPVGRGRRAFF.

This clonotype has a count of ten or more. This chain connects TRBV7-9 to TRBJ2-3; 9 nucleotides agree with TRBD2. V gave up 5 bases and J gave up 2 bases; unmatched junction bases: 11. Germline V gene lookup returns CDR1 SEHNR and CDR2 FQNEAQ (reference sequence). This CDR3 region has 17 residues. CDR3: CASSVYSGSPHTDTQYF. DNA for the CDR3: TGTGCCAGCAGCGTCTATAGCGGGAGCCCTCACACAGATACGCAGTATTTT.

This clonotype was observed many times. CDR3 loop: CASNNGQNTEAFF. CDR3 sequence (DNA): TGTGCCAGCAACAATGGACAGAACACTGAAGCTTTCTTT. V is TRBV13 and J is TRBJ1-1, with a possible D match to TRBD1 (5 bases). This CDR3 has 13 amino acids. V lost 7 bases to trimming and J lost 1 base, with 10 bases between them. CDR1 is PRHDT, CDR2 FYEKMQ, per germline (reference sequence).

The rearrangement links TRBV2 to TRBJ1-5, with a possible D match to TRBD1 (6 bases). CDR1 and CDR2 from the germline V gene are SNHLY and FYNNEI. The CDR3 contains 14 residues. Trimming shortened V by 10 bases and J by 5 bases, and 18 bases separated the two germline ends. The CDR3 DNA sequence: TGTGCCACTGGGACAAGCGATTTTCATCAGCCCCAGCATTTT. It specifies CATGTSDFHQPQHF.

In DNA form, the CDR3 reads TGTGCCAGCAGCGAATCTACAGGGGAAGGTCGCACGCAGTATTTT. It codes for CASSESTGEGRTQYF. This rearrangement joins TRBV2 to TRBJ2-3; 7 bases align to TRBD1. Germline V gene sequence: CDR1 SNHLY, CDR2 FYNNEI. The CDR3 runs to 15 residues. J gave up 9 bases and V 6 bases, and 15 bases lay outside the gene matches.

This clonotype occurred many times. V gene TRBV30 combines with J gene TRBJ2-1; TRBD2 matches at 9 bases. Germline trimming cut 5 bases from V and 7 bases from J; bases unmatched to any gene: 12. Germline V gene data show CDR1 as GTSNPN and CDR2 as SVGIG (reference sequence). This CDR3 contains 15 residues. Written as DNA, the CDR3 is TGTGCCTGGTTCGGGTTAGCGGGAGTGGGGAATGAGCAGTTCTTC. Its protein is CAWFGLAGVGNEQFF.

This clonotype was recorded many times. J is TRBJ1-5 and V is TRBV12-3 or TRBV12-4; 12 nucleotides align to TRBD1. The J segment lost 6 bases and the V segment lost 0 bases, leaving 3 bases of the junction unmatched. The CDR3 loop spans 16 amino acids. CDR3 in amino acids: CASSLAGTGGRQPQHF. The CDR3, as DNA: TGTGCCAGCAGTTTAGCCGGGACAGGGGGCCGTCAGCCCCAGCATTTT.

This clonotype appeared many times. V and J are TRBV28 and TRBJ2-3; D unresolved. There are 15 residues in the CDR3. CDR1 MDHEN and CDR2 SYDVKM come from the germline V gene. The V end lost 5 bases, the J end lost 2 bases, and 14 bases lay between the germline ends. CDR3 nucleotide sequence: TGTGCCAGCAGTCCCAGTCTGGGATACACAGATACGCAGTATTTT. Translated, it gives CASSPSLGYTDTQYF.

This clonotype has ten or more counts. The rearrangement joins TRBV6-1 to TRBJ2-1; the match to TRBD1 covers 12 bases. The V segment lost 4 bases and the J segment 7 bases; nucleotides outside the gene matches: 17. The germline CDR1 and CDR2 sequences are MNHNS and SASEGT. This CDR3 contains 19 residues. The CDR3 DNA sequence: TGTGCCAGCAGTGGGGGACAGGGGGCTGGAACTAGCGGGATGAATGAGCAGTTCTTC. It translates to CASSGGQGAGTSGMNEQFF.

Ten or more counts support this clonotype. The rearrangement links TRBV5-1 to TRBJ2-7, with a possible D match to TRBD2 (6 bases). V was shortened by 1 base and J by 7 bases, with 15 bases between the two germline ends. The V gene's germline CDR1 is SGHRS and CDR2 YFSETQ. The CDR3 is 14 residues long. CDR3 region: CASSLLGGILEQYF. CDR3 sequence (DNA): TGCGCCAGCAGCTTGCTTGGGGGGATCCTGGAGCAGTACTTC.

This clonotype was counted at least ten times. The DNA of the CDR3 is TGTGCCAGCAGTCCGAGGTCTAGCGGCGAGCAGTACTTC. This codes for CASSPRSSGEQYF. The chain is built from TRBV12-3 or TRBV12-4 and TRBJ2-7; the match to TRBD2 covers 7 bases. This CDR3 contains 13 residues. Trimming at V came to 5 bases and at J to 6 bases, leaving 7 bases not matched to a gene.

This clonotype was seen only once. The genes are TRBV13 and TRBJ2-3, with D possibly being TRBD1 (5 bases). Trimming removed 5 bases at V and 0 bases at J, with 15 bases between. The CDR3 consists of 16 residues. In germline, CDR1 is PRHDT, CDR2 FYEKMQ (reference sequence). CDR3 residues: CASSQRGAASTDTQYF. Written as DNA, the CDR3 is TGTGCCAGCAGCCAAAGGGGTGCTGCTAGCACAGATACGCAGTATTTT.

This clonotype was counted a few times. The rearrangement uses TRBV25-1 and TRBJ1-4; TRBD1 is a possible D gene (5 bases). The germline V gene encodes CDR1 MGHDK and CDR2 SYGVNS. V shed 2 bases and J shed 4 bases, with 11 bases lying between them. The CDR3 extends over 15 amino acids. The CDR3 nucleotides are TGTGCCAGCAGTGAACCTCAGGGTAGTAATGAAAAACTGTTTTTT. This encodes CASSEPQGSNEKLFF.

This clonotype was seen a few times. The chain has TRBV20-1 and TRBJ1-6; the D gene is possibly TRBD1 (6 bases). Trimming stripped 3 bases from V and 2 bases from J, with 17 bases between. Germline V gene sequence: CDR1 DFQATT, CDR2 SNEGSKA (reference sequence). CDR3 size: 17 residues. The CDR3 nucleotides read TGCAGTGCTAGTATTGTACGGGGGCTCCCCTATAATTCACCCCTCCACTTT. Translation: CSASIVRGLPYNSPLHF.

The rearrangement uses TRBV7-8 and TRBJ2-1, with 11 bases matching TRBD2. From germline, CDR1 is SGHVS and CDR2 FQNEAQ. The CDR3 is 17 residues long. V dropped 4 bases and J dropped 5; count of bases not matched to a gene: 10. This chain's CDR3 is CASSSRTGTSGDNEQFF. The CDR3 DNA reads as TGTGCCAGCAGCTCACGGACCGGGACTAGCGGTGACAATGAGCAGTTCTTC. Filled out from reference TRBV7-8 and TRBJ2-1, the complete variable domain reads GAGVSQSPRYKVAKRGQDVALRCDPISGHVSLFWYQQALGQGPEFLTYFQNEAQLDKSGLPSDRFFAERPEGSVSTLKIQRTQQEDSAVYLCASSSRTGTSGDNEQFFGPGTRLTVL.

The sample holds many counts of this clonotype. The CDR3 DNA sequence: TGTGCCAGCAGACGTCACCTCATGAACACTGAAGCTTTCTTT. Amino acids: CASRRHLMNTEAFF. J is TRBJ1-1 and V is TRBV28; D is unclear. Germline CDR1 is MDHEN and CDR2 is SYDVKM. Trimming removed 6 bases from V and 0 bases from J, with 11 bases in between. The CDR3 runs to 14 residues.

There are a few counts of this clonotype. The V call is TRBV13, the J call TRBJ1-6, with TRBD1 matching over 7 bases. The ends lost 0 bases at V and 7 bases at J; junction bases unmatched: 3. The germline V gene encodes CDR1 PRHDT and CDR2 FYEKMQ (reference sequence). The CDR3 has 15 amino acids. Written as DNA, the CDR3 is TGTGCCAGCAGCTTAGGGGGGACAGTCAATTCACCCCTCCACTTT. Its translation: CASSLGGTVNSPLHF.